These 3 T cell receptor beta chains were all obtained from the same sample, sequenced in a study of control samples from healthy donors and cancer patients. Assay: immunoSEQ multiplex PCR; the TCRdb copy retains only in-frame clones and omits some. The sample carries approximately 68,000 clones, 65% to 85% recorded once. The sample comprised blood. The receptor set was obtained from a man aged 60 to 69 in good health.

In its sample, this clone was seen a few times. The chain joins TRBV6-1 to TRBJ2-7; perhaps TRBD1 as D (6 bases). V was trimmed by 2 bases and J by 4 bases, leaving 12 bases between them. CDR1 MNHNS and CDR2 SASEGT come from the germline V gene. This CDR3 has 14 residues. The DNA for the CDR3 is TGTGCCAGCAGTGAAATGACAGGAACTTACGAGCAGTACTTC. It is translated as CASSEMTGTYEQYF.

V gene TRBV3-1 (or the pseudogene TRBV3-2) combines with J gene TRBJ2-4; 7 bases are a match to TRBD1. The V gene's germline CDR1 is LGHDT and CDR2 YNNKEL (reference sequence). The CDR3 totals 15 residues. Germline trimming cut 6 bases from V and 3 bases from J; bases unmatched to any gene: 8. The CDR3 bases are TGTGCCAGCAGTCTAGACAGGGACAACAAAAACATTCAGTACTTC. It yields the protein CASSLDRDNKNIQYF.

Of note for this clone: One end of the junction is discordant with germline, which a read error may explain. The V call is TRBV7-9, the J call TRBJ2-1; 7 nucleotides align to TRBD2. The CDR3 consists of 16 residues. CDR1 and CDR2 from the germline V gene are SEHNR and FQNEAQ (reference sequence). Here the CDR3 reads CASSSGREISHNEQFF. CDR3 in DNA: TGTGCCAGCAGCTCGGGGCGGGAGATCTCCCACAATGAGCAGTTCTTC.